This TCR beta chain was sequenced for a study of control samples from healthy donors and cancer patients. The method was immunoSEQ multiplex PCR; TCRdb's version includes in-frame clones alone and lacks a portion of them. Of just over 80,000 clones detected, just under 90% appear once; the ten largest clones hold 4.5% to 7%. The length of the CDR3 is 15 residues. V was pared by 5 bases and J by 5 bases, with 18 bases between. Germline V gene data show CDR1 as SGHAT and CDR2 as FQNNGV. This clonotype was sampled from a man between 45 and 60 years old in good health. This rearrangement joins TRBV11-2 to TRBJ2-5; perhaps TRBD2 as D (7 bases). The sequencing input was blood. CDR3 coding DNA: TGTGCCAGCAGCGAACCTAGGGGGGGCTTGGAGACCCAGTACTTC. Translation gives CASSEPRGGLETQYF.